Listed below are T cell receptor beta chains from one sample, sequenced in a study. TCRdb reprocessed the 5' RACE reads with MiXCR, giving one entry per CDR3 protein. The sample lists some 30,000 distinct CDR3 sequences; approximately 27% were seen once. Material for sequencing was naive CD4+ T cells sorted from a lymph node. The source of these receptors is a female donor with breast cancer. Both conserved end residues are part of each CDR3. A D gene is named only where the DNA matches it firmly. The size entry is marked missing in some rows and otherwise reads once, few, many or a size class.

v_gene: TRBV27; j_gene: TRBJ1-5; d_gene: NA; abundance: NA; CDR3aa: CAAGGPYQPQHF; CDR3nt: TGTGCCGCGGGGGGGCCTTACCAGCCCCAGCATTTT
v_gene: TRBV6-5; j_gene: TRBJ2-3; d_gene: NA; abundance: few; CDR3aa: CATGRDTSDTQYF; CDR3nt: TGTGCCACCGGGCGGGACACATCAGATACGCAGTATTTT
v_gene: TRBV20-1; j_gene: TRBJ2-4; d_gene: NA; abundance: NA; CDR3aa: CSAWVLAKNIQYF; CDR3nt: TGCAGTGCTTGGGTCCTAGCCAAAAACATTCAGTACTTC
v_gene: TRBV4-3; j_gene: TRBJ2-3; d_gene: TRBD2; abundance: NA; CDR3aa: CASSPRAGASTDTQYF; CDR3nt: TGCGCCAGCAGCCCCAGGGCGGGAGCTAGCACAGATACGCAGTATTTT
v_gene: TRBV9; j_gene: TRBJ2-1; d_gene: NA; abundance: NA; CDR3aa: CASSVAENNEQFF; CDR3nt: TGTGCCAGCAGCGTAGCCGAAAACAATGAGCAGTTCTTC
v_gene: TRBV5-1; j_gene: TRBJ2-7; d_gene: NA; abundance: few; CDR3aa: CASSTLQGREQYF; CDR3nt: TGCGCCAGCAGCACCTTACAGGGCCGCGAGCAGTACTTC
v_gene: TRBV6-1; j_gene: TRBJ1-3; d_gene: NA; abundance: few; CDR3aa: CASRQGHSGNTIYF; CDR3nt: TGTGCCAGCAGACAGGGTCACTCTGGAAACACCATATATTTT
v_gene: TRBV28; j_gene: TRBJ2-1; d_gene: NA; abundance: many; CDR3aa: CASSRPAASNEQFF; CDR3nt: TGTGCCAGCAGCCGCCCGGCAGCGAGCAATGAGCAGTTCTTC
v_gene: TRBV9; j_gene: TRBJ2-2; d_gene: NA; abundance: NA; CDR3aa: CASTKTGELFF; CDR3nt: TGTGCCAGCACTAAAACCGGGGAGCTGTTTTTT
v_gene: TRBV5-1; j_gene: TRBJ2-4; d_gene: NA; abundance: NA; CDR3aa: CASSLMASRGAKTIQYF; CDR3nt: TGCGCCAGCAGCTTGATGGCCAGTCGGGGTGCCAAAACCATTCAGTACTTC
v_gene: TRBV29-1; j_gene: TRBJ2-1; d_gene: TRBD2; abundance: few; CDR3aa: CSTEGLATYNEQFF; CDR3nt: TGCAGCACAGAGGGACTAGCGACCTACAATGAGCAGTTCTTC
v_gene: TRBV20-1; j_gene: TRBJ2-4; d_gene: NA; abundance: NA; CDR3aa: CSARGPGNIQYF; CDR3nt: TGCAGTGCTAGGGGGCCCGGAAACATTCAGTACTTC
v_gene: TRBV27; j_gene: TRBJ2-3; d_gene: NA; abundance: many; CDR3aa: CASSLSTLDTQYF; CDR3nt: TGTGCCAGCAGTTTATCGACCTTAGATACGCAGTATTTT
v_gene: TRBV27; j_gene: TRBJ2-3; d_gene: NA; abundance: NA; CDR3aa: CASSSYSVNTDTQYF; CDR3nt: TGTGCCAGCAGTTCCTATAGCGTCAACACAGATACGCAGTATTTT
v_gene: TRBV2; j_gene: TRBJ2-3; d_gene: NA; abundance: many; CDR3aa: CASSELVSTDTQYF; CDR3nt: TGTGCCAGCAGTGAGCTTGTGTCCACAGATACGCAGTATTTT
v_gene: TRBV5-1; j_gene: TRBJ2-2; d_gene: NA; abundance: many; CDR3aa: CASSLEGRGNRELFF; CDR3nt: TGCGCCAGCAGCTTGGAGGGCAGGGGAAACCGGGAGCTGTTTTTT
v_gene: TRBV20-1; j_gene: TRBJ2-3; d_gene: TRBD2; abundance: once; CDR3aa: CSARVTSGRAGTGTQYF; CDR3nt: TGCAGTGCTAGAGTCACTAGCGGGAGGGCCGGCACAGGTACGCAGTATTTT
v_gene: TRBV4-1; j_gene: TRBJ1-2; d_gene: NA; abundance: NA; CDR3aa: CASSQGSTYGYTF; CDR3nt: TGCGCCAGCAGCCAAGGTTCAACCTATGGCTACACCTTC
v_gene: TRBV20-1; j_gene: TRBJ1-1; d_gene: NA; abundance: NA; CDR3aa: CSAPNRVKMNTEAFF; CDR3nt: TGCAGTGCTCCTAATCGGGTCAAAATGAACACTGAAGCTTTCTTT